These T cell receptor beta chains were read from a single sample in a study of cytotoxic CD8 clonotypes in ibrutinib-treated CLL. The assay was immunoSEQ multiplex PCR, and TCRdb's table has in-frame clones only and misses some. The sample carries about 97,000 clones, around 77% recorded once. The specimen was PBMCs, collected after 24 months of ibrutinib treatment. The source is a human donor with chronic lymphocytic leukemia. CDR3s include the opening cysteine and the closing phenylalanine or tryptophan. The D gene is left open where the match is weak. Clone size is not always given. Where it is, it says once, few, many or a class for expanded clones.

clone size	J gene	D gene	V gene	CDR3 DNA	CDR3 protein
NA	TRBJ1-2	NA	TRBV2	TGTGCCAGCAGTGAAGTCAGCTATGGCTACACCTTC	CASSEVSYGYTF
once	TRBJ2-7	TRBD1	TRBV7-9	TGTGCCAGCAGCTTAACCCAGGGGGCTTGGGCCTTC	CASSLTQGAWAF
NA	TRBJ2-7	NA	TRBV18	TGTGCCAGTCGGACCTTCTCGAACGGCGAGCAGTACTTC	CASRTFSNGEQYF
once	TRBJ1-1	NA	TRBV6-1	TGTGCCAGCAGTGACCCTTTTGTGGAGTACACTGAAGCTTTCTTT	CASSDPFVEYTEAFF
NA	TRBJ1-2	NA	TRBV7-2	TGTGCCAGCAGCACGGACAGCCTATATGGCTACACCTTC	CASSTDSLYGYTF
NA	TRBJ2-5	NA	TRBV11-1	TGTGCCAGCAGCCCGGGCCGAGAGAGGGTGACCCAGTACTTC	CASSPGRERVTQYF
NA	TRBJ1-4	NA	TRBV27	TGTGCCAGCAGTCCCACCACTGCAACTAATGAAAAACTGTTTTTT	CASSPTTATNEKLFF
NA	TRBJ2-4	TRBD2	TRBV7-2	TGTGCCAGCAGCCCGAGGACTAGCGGGTTCTCGCTTGGGAACATTCAGTACTTC	CASSPRTSGFSLGNIQYF
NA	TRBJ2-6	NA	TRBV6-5	TGTGCCAGCAGTTACGGTTGGAGCTCTGGGGCCAACGTCCTGACTTTC	CASSYGWSSGANVLTF
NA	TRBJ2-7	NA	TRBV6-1	TGTGCCAGCAGCGGCAGTAGCTCCTACGAGCAGTACTTC	CASSGSSSYEQYF
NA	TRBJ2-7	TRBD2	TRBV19	TGTGCCACCAGCCAAACACCGGGACTAGCGAGTTACGAGCAGTACTTC	CATSQTPGLASYEQYF
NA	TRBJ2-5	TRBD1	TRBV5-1	TGCGCCAGCAGCTTGGCCGACAGGGGTAGTCAAGAGACCCAGTACTTC	CASSLADRGSQETQYF
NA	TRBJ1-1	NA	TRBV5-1	TGCGCCAGCAGCTTGGCAACCGGGACATACTACACTGAAGCTTTCTTT	CASSLATGTYYTEAFF
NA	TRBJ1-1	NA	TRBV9	TGTGCCAGCAGCGTAAGTCCGGGATTGGTCGCTGAAGCTTTCTTT	CASSVSPGLVAEAFF
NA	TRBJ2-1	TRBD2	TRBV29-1	TGCAGCGTTTCTAGCGGGAGTTTGAACAATGAGCAGTTCTTC	CSVSSGSLNNEQFF
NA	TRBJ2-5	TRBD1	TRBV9	TGTGCCAGCAGCCTCCGGACAGGGTGGTTAGAGACCCAGTACTTC	CASSLRTGWLETQYF
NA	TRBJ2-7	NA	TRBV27	TGTGCCAGCACTTCGAGTAACGAGCAGTACTTC	CASTSSNEQYF
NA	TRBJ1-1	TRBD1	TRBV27	TGTGCCAGCAGTAAACGAACAGGGGTATTTGACACTGAAGCTTTCTTT	CASSKRTGVFDTEAFF
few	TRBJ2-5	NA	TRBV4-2	TGTGCCAGCAGCCAAGATCCCCAAGAGACCCAGTACTTC	CASSQDPQETQYF
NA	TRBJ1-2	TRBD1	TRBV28	TGTGCCAGCAGCCGTGCGGGACAGGACTATGGCTACACCTTC	CASSRAGQDYGYTF
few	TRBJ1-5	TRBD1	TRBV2	TGTGCCAGCAGAGGGACAGGGGTTCAGCCCCAGCATTTT	CASRGTGVQPQHF
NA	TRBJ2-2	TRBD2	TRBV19	TGTGCCAGTAGTATGGATCTAGCGGGAGTCCGCACCGGGGAGCTGTTTTTT	CASSMDLAGVRTGELFF
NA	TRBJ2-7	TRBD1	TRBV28	TGTGCCAGCAGTCCCCGGGACAGCTCCTACGAGCAGTACTTC	CASSPRDSSYEQYF